This TCR beta chain was captured by sequencing in a study of blood T cell repertoires in COVID-19. Using immunoSEQ multiplex PCR, the repertoire was profiled, and TCRdb retains in-frame clones only, with some absent. The table records some 71,000 clones, just over 85% of them present only once. V was cut by 6 bases and J by 5 bases, with 17 bases left in between. The germline gives CDR1 MNHNY, CDR2 SVGAGI (reference sequence). The CDR3 runs to 15 residues. Input material: peripheral blood. The clonotype was recovered from a man aged 30 to 45 with acute or convalescent COVID-19. The chain employs TRBV6-6 and TRBJ1-5; D might be TRBD1 (5 bases). CDR3 in DNA: TGTGCCAGCAGCCCGGGACTCCCAGAGTATCAGCCCCAGCATTTT. It is translated as CASSPGLPEYQPQHF.